This passage covers 16 T cell receptor beta chains from one sample sequenced in a study of blood T cell repertoires in COVID-19. TCRdb's copy holds only in-frame clones and misses some; the assay was immunoSEQ multiplex PCR. Of under 200,000 clones in the sample, around nine tenths are singletons; the top ten hold 3.7%. What was sequenced was peripheral blood. The receptor source for this set is a man aged 18 to 29 with active or convalescent COVID-19.

The rearrangement links TRBV9 to TRBJ2-1, with D maybe TRBD2 (6 bases). CDR1 SGDLS and CDR2 YYNGEE come from the germline V gene. Trimming pared 0 bases from V and 3 bases from J, leaving 13 bases between. CDR3 length equals 16 residues. CDR3 DNA sequence: TGTGCCAGCAGCGTAGGGACCGGGAGCCTCTACAATGAGCAGTTCTTC. Translation gives CASSVGTGSLYNEQFF.

The chain's CDR3 is CASSLDGNQPQHF. CDR3 sequence (DNA): TGTGCCAGCAGTTTAGACGGGAATCAGCCCCAGCATTTT. The rearrangement links TRBV12-3 or TRBV12-4 to TRBJ1-5; D is unclear. The V and J ends lost 1 base and 4 bases respectively, with 5 bases between them. The CDR3 extends over 13 amino acids.

This chain connects TRBV5-5 to TRBJ2-1; TRBD2 aligns across 7 bases. V was pared by 4 bases and J by 5 bases, with 3 bases of the junction left unmatched. Per the germline V gene, CDR1 is SGHKS and CDR2 is YYEKEE (reference sequence). This CDR3 comprises 13 residues. The CDR3 spells CASSTLANNEQFF. The CDR3 bases are TGTGCCAGCAGCACACTAGCGAACAATGAGCAGTTCTTC.

Only a few counts were recorded for this clone. V is TRBV27 and J is TRBJ1-2; no clear D. The CDR3 sequence is 13 residues long. V lost 3 bases, J lost 4 bases, and 9 bases lay in between. Germline CDR1 MNHEY, CDR2 SMNVEV (reference sequence). Written as DNA, the CDR3 is TGTGCCAGCAGTTTCGGTGTCGGCTATGGCTACACCTTC. Residues: CASSFGVGYGYTF.

V gene TRBV6-6 combines with J gene TRBJ1-6; D might be TRBD1 (6 bases). The CDR3 is 15 amino acids. Germline CDR1 is MNHNY and CDR2 is SVGAGI (reference sequence). Trimming stripped 5 bases from V and 7 bases from J, with 15 bases between. CDR3 DNA sequence: TGTGCCAGCAGTGTCCAACAGGGTGTGAATTCACCCCTCCACTTT. This sequence encodes CASSVQQGVNSPLHF.

V is TRBV13 and J is TRBJ2-1, with TRBD2 identical over 8 bases. V shed 7 bases and J 8 bases; nucleotides not matched to a gene: 10. Germline V gene lookup returns CDR1 PRHDT and CDR2 FYEKMQ (reference sequence). The CDR3 spans 14 residues. The CDR3 spells CASTQGGLDDEQFF. CDR3 coding DNA: TGTGCCAGCACCCAAGGGGGACTAGACGATGAGCAGTTCTTC. Full variable domain (rest looked up from reference TRBV13 and TRBJ2-1): AAGVIQSPRHLIKEKRETATLKCYPIPRHDTVYWYQQGPGQDPQFLISFYEKMQSDKGSIPDRFSAQQFSDYHSELNMSSLELGDSALYFCASTQGGLDDEQFFGPGTRLTVL.

The J gene is TRBJ1-1, the V gene TRBV5-8, with 8 positions matching TRBD1. V trimming: 5 bases; J trimming: 2 bases; junction bases outside the gene matches: 8. Germline V gene sequence: CDR1 SGHTS, CDR2 YDEGEE. The CDR3 extends over 15 amino acids. DNA of the CDR3: TGTGCCAGCAGTTGGTTAGGGACAGGAAACACTGAAGCTTTCTTT. This encodes CASSWLGTGNTEAFF.

V gene TRBV6-1 combines with J gene TRBJ1-2, with no clear D. The CDR3 sequence is 11 residues long. With 2 bases removed from V and 6 bases from J, the gap between germline ends came to 4 bases. CDR1 and CDR2 from the germline V gene are MNHNS and SASEGT. The CDR3 here is CASSEYHGYTF. Here the CDR3 DNA reads TGTGCCAGCAGTGAATATCATGGCTACACCTTC.

J is TRBJ1-4 and V is TRBV2; TRBD1 is a possible D gene (5 bases). Looked up from germline, CDR1 is SNHLY and CDR2 is FYNNEI. The length of the CDR3 is 14 residues. V was cut by 4 bases and J by 6 bases, with 12 bases left in between. The CDR3 loop reads CASSVGRAYEKLFF. CDR3 DNA sequence: TGTGCCAGCAGTGTTGGCAGGGCCTATGAAAAACTGTTTTTT. The entire variable domain, with the rest obtained from reference TRBV2 and TRBJ1-4, is as follows: EPEVTQTPSHQVTQMGQEVILRCVPISNHLYFYWYRQILGQKVEFLVSFYNNEISEKSEIFDDQFSVERPDGSNFTLKIRSTKLEDSAMYFCASSVGRAYEKLFFGSGTQLSVL.

V gene TRBV6-4 combines with J gene TRBJ2-3, with 7 bases aligning to TRBD2. V shed 0 bases, J shed 1 base, and the junction held 1 base outside the gene matches. CDR3 length: 15 amino acids. Germline CDR1 MRHNA, CDR2 SNTAGT. This CDR3 is CASSDSSGGTDTQYF. The CDR3 DNA is TGTGCCAGCAGTGACTCGAGCGGGGGCACAGATACGCAGTATTTT.

The gene calls are TRBV30 and TRBJ1-2, with 7 bases matching TRBD1. Per germline, CDR1 GTSNPN and CDR2 SVGIG (reference sequence). The ends lost 4 bases at V and 4 bases at J; junction bases unmatched: 12. The CDR3 is made up of 15 amino acids. CDR3 amino acids: CAWTERGTEFYGYTF. DNA of the CDR3: TGTGCCTGGACCGAGCGGGGGACAGAATTCTATGGCTACACCTTC.

This clone was seen more than once but under ten times. This chain joins TRBV2 and TRBJ1-2, with D perhaps matching TRBD1 (5 bases). The CDR3 is 13 amino acids. Germline assignment: CDR1 SNHLY and CDR2 FYNNEI. The germline V and J ends were trimmed by 10 bases and 7 bases, with 19 bases remaining between them. CDR3 in DNA: TGTGCCACCCATATGGGGGGTGTTGGTGGCTACACCTTC. Residues: CATHMGGVGGYTF. The variable domain in full, completed from reference TRBV2 and TRBJ1-2, reads EPEVTQTPSHQVTQMGQEVILRCVPISNHLYFYWYRQILGQKVEFLVSFYNNEISEKSEIFDDQFSVERPDGSNFTLKIRSTKLEDSAMYFCATHMGGVGGYTFGSGTRLTVV.

This clone was recorded only once. The chain is built from TRBV9 and TRBJ1-2; 7 bases fit TRBD1. The V segment lost 2 bases and the J segment 5 bases; nucleotides outside the gene matches: 9. This CDR3 region has 15 residues. The germline CDR1 and CDR2 sequences are SGDLS and YYNGEE. This chain's CDR3 is CASSVDRDVRYGYTF. CDR3 nucleotides: TGTGCCAGCAGCGTCGACAGGGACGTTAGGTATGGCTACACCTTC.

The chain combines TRBV15 with TRBJ1-1; D remains ambiguous. This CDR3 is built from 13 residues. The germline V gene has CDR1 LNHNV and CDR2 YYDKDF (reference sequence). V lost 1 base and J lost 3, with 6 bases in between. The CDR3 DNA reads TGTGCCACCAGCAGAGTAGGAGACACTGAAGCTTTCTTT. This encodes CATSRVGDTEAFF.

CDR3 residues: CASSFMTSPYNEQFF. CDR3 DNA sequence: TGTGCCAGCAGTTTTATGACTAGCCCATACAATGAGCAGTTCTTC. This chain joins TRBV27 and TRBJ2-1, with 7 positions matching TRBD2. The J segment lost 4 bases and the V segment lost 3 bases, leaving 6 bases of the junction unmatched. The CDR3 is 15 residues long. Germline-derived CDR1 and CDR2 are MNHEY and SMNVEV (reference sequence).

The chain carries TRBV27 and TRBJ1-2; the match to TRBD1 covers 7 bases. The CDR3 is 15 amino acids. V dropped 2 bases and J dropped 4; count of bases not matched to a gene: 7. The germline gives CDR1 MNHEY, CDR2 SMNVEV (reference sequence). In DNA, the CDR3 is TGTGCCAGCAGTTTACGTCAGGGGGGCCCCTATGGCTACACCTTC. This translates into CASSLRQGGPYGYTF.